Following are 17 T cell receptor beta chains from one sample sequenced in a study of shared clonotypes between healthy human individuals. The assay was immunoSEQ multiplex PCR, and TCRdb's table has in-frame clones only and misses some. The top ten hold approximately 2% of the sample, which has about 770,000 clones, around 77% seen once. The sample taken for sequencing was memory CD4+ T cells sorted from blood. Subset of the sample: CD45RA-negative fraction. The source of these receptors is a woman aged 30 to 39 in good health.

Details on this clone: Distinct nucleotide sequences in the sample also encode this CDR3. V usage is TRBV27 and J usage is TRBJ1-5; D might be TRBD1 (6 bases). Germline assignment: CDR1 MNHEY and CDR2 SMNVEV (reference sequence). The CDR3 consists of 15 residues. V lost 4 bases and J 2 bases, leaving 12 bases between the germline ends. The CDR3 spells CASSSAGAGNQPQHF. CDR3 DNA sequence: TGTGCCAGCAGTTCGGCAGGGGCGGGCAATCAGCCCCAGCATTTT.

To note about this clone: A much larger clone differs by one base, so this may be a read error. The rearrangement links TRBV7-3 to TRBJ2-7; 8 nucleotides line up with TRBD2. The germline gives CDR1 SGHTA, CDR2 FQGTGA. V shed 2 bases, J shed 0 bases, and the junction held 3 bases outside the gene matches. CDR3 size: 15 residues. The DNA of the CDR3 is TGTGCCAGCAGCTTAGAGCGGGGGAGCTCCTACGAGCAGTACTTC. Encoded protein: CASSLERGSSYEQYF.

This clone was counted ten times or more. This sequence joins TRBV5-1 and TRBJ1-1; the match to TRBD1 covers 10 bases. The CDR3 is 15 residues long. Trimming cost V 4 bases and J 5 bases; bases outside gene matches: 8. Germline loops: CDR1 SGHRS, CDR2 YFSETQ. DNA for the CDR3: TGCGCCAGCAGCCAAAGACAGGGGGCGGCTACTGAAGCTTTCTTT. Translating gives CASSQRQGAATEAFF. Using reference TRBV5-1 and TRBJ1-1 for the parts outside the CDR3, the full variable domain is KAGVTQTPRYLIKTRGQQVTLSCSPISGHRSVSWYQQTPGQGLQFLFEYFSETQRNKGNFPGRFSGRQFSNSRSEMNVSTLELGDSALYLCASSQRQGAATEAFFGQGTRLTVV.

CDR3 in DNA: TGTGCCTGGACGCCGGGGCAACTCGGCAATCAGCCCCAGCATTTT. This translates into CAWTPGQLGNQPQHF. The chain recombines TRBV30 with TRBJ1-5; TRBD1 is a possible D gene (5 bases). Germline lookup yields CDR1 GTSNPN and CDR2 SVGIG (reference sequence). This CDR3 spans 15 amino acids. V lost 4 bases and J 2 bases, leaving 15 bases between the germline ends. The whole variable domain, filled in from reference TRBV30 and TRBJ1-5, reads SQTIHQWPATLVQPVGSPLSLECTVEGTSNPNLYWYRQAAGRGLQLLFYSVGIGQISSEVPQNLSASRPQDRQFILSSKKLLLSDSGFYLCAWTPGQLGNQPQHFGDGTRLSIL.

The chain couples TRBV19 to TRBJ2-7; 11 bases fit TRBD2. The germline gives CDR1 LNHDA, CDR2 SQIVND (reference sequence). The V and J ends lost 6 bases and 2 bases, in that order; junction bases with no gene match: 3. The CDR3 covers 14 residues. The CDR3, as DNA: TGTGCCAGTAGATTAGCGGGAGGGCCCTACGAGCAGTACTTC. Translating gives CASRLAGGPYEQYF.

This clone has only one observation. This chain connects TRBV28 to TRBJ1-3, with 8 positions matching TRBD1. The germline CDR1 and CDR2 sequences are MDHEN and SYDVKM. The CDR3 covers 14 residues. Losses at the gene ends were 10 bases for V and 0 bases for J; bases not matched to a gene: 5. The CDR3 sequence: CATDRGSSGNTIYF. CDR3 in DNA: TGTGCCACCGACAGGGGAAGCTCTGGAAACACCATATATTTT. Together with reference TRBV28 and TRBJ1-3, the CDR3 gives the full variable domain: DVKVTQSSRYLVKRTGEKVFLECVQDMDHENMFWYRQDPGLGLRLIYFSYDVKMKEKGDIPEGYSVSREKKERFSLILESASTNQTSMYLCATDRGSSGNTIYFGEGSWLTVV.

V is TRBV27 and J is TRBJ1-1; D is unresolved. Trimming shortened V by 6 bases and J by 1 base, and 15 bases separated the two germline ends. From germline, CDR1 is MNHEY and CDR2 SMNVEV (reference sequence). There are 15 residues in the CDR3. DNA of the CDR3: TGTGCCAGCAGGTCCACCGTTCGGGGGAACACTGAAGCTTTCTTT. Translated, it gives CASRSTVRGNTEAFF.

This clone was found a few times. This chain connects TRBV2 to TRBJ2-2, with TRBD1 matching 10 bases. Germline assignment: CDR1 SNHLY and CDR2 FYNNEI. The CDR3 extends over 14 amino acids. J was trimmed by 7 bases and V by 7 bases; bases with no gene match: 6. In nucleotides, the CDR3 is TGTGCCAGCATAAGACAGGGGGCGGTCGGGGAGCTGTTTTTT. This gives the protein CASIRQGAVGELFF.

The table lists this clone with a few counts. This CDR3 is also generated by other DNA sequences in the sample. The rearrangement joins TRBV18 to TRBJ2-7, with a tentative D call TRBD2 (5 bases). The V end was cut by 2 bases, the J end by 6 bases, with 8 bases between. The CDR3 sequence is 12 residues long. Per germline, CDR1 KGHSH and CDR2 LQKENI. The DNA of the CDR3 is TGTGCCAGCTCACCAGGACTGGGCGAGCAGTACTTC. It codes for CASSPGLGEQYF.

The chain links TRBV5-1 to TRBJ1-4; D is perhaps TRBD1 (6 bases). With 4 bases removed from V and 7 bases from J, the gap between germline ends came to 11 bases. This CDR3 has 13 amino acids. The germline gives CDR1 SGHRS, CDR2 YFSETQ. This CDR3 is CASSPWTAEKLFF. The CDR3 DNA reads as TGCGCCAGCAGCCCCTGGACAGCTGAAAAACTGTTTTTT. Looking up the rest from reference TRBV5-1 and TRBJ1-4 gives the full variable domain: KAGVTQTPRYLIKTRGQQVTLSCSPISGHRSVSWYQQTPGQGLQFLFEYFSETQRNKGNFPGRFSGRQFSNSRSEMNVSTLELGDSALYLCASSPWTAEKLFFGSGTQLSVL.

The chain links TRBV5-4 to TRBJ2-7; the D is unclear. Germline CDR1 reads SGHNT; CDR2 reads YYREEE (reference sequence). The CDR3 has 16 amino acids. V shed 3 bases and J shed 7 bases, with 23 bases lying between them. CDR3 amino acids: CASSSVAGGYEVEQYF. The CDR3 nucleotides read TGTGCCAGCAGCTCCGTAGCAGGTGGCTACGAAGTGGAGCAGTACTTC.

The rearrangement links TRBV30 to TRBJ2-5, with 7 bases matching TRBD1. This CDR3 is built from 13 residues. The V segment lost 4 bases and the J segment 4 bases; nucleotides outside the gene matches: 6. The germline V gene encodes CDR1 GTSNPN and CDR2 SVGIG (reference sequence). CDR3: CAWTTGSAETQYF. In nucleotides, the CDR3 is TGTGCCTGGACGACAGGGAGCGCAGAGACCCAGTACTTC.

Concerning this clone itself: A much larger clone lies one base from this, so it may be a read error. The V call is TRBV27, the J call TRBJ2-2; D tentatively fits TRBD1 or TRBD2 (5 bases each). Trimming removed 6 bases from V and 3 bases from J, with 11 bases in between. CDR1 MNHEY and CDR2 SMNVEV come from the germline V gene (reference sequence). CDR3 size: 14 residues. The chain's CDR3 is CASRTEGHTGELFF. The DNA of the CDR3 is TGTGCCAGCAGGACAGAGGGCCACACCGGGGAGCTGTTTTTT.

Regarding this clone: Within the sample, other DNA sequences also encode this same CDR3. This chain uses TRBV5-1 with TRBJ2-3; possibly TRBD2 for D (6 bases). CDR1 is SGHRS and CDR2 is YFSETQ in the germline V gene. V was shortened by 5 bases and J by 3 bases, with 13 bases between the two germline ends. The CDR3 totals 14 residues. CDR3 loop: CASSPGTLTDTQYF. The CDR3, as DNA: TGCGCCAGCAGTCCCGGGACTCTGACAGATACGCAGTATTTT. The entire variable domain, with the rest obtained from reference TRBV5-1 and TRBJ2-3, is as follows: KAGVTQTPRYLIKTRGQQVTLSCSPISGHRSVSWYQQTPGQGLQFLFEYFSETQRNKGNFPGRFSGRQFSNSRSEMNVSTLELGDSALYLCASSPGTLTDTQYFGPGTRLTVL.

In this sample, this clone turned up a few times. V usage is TRBV5-1 and J usage is TRBJ2-5, with D possibly TRBD2 on 5 matching bases. The CDR3 has 16 amino acids. Trimming removed 4 bases from V and 2 bases from J, with 18 bases in between. Per the germline V gene, CDR1 is SGHRS and CDR2 is YFSETQ. The CDR3 DNA is TGCGCCAGCAGCAACGGGATCAACATGGGTCAAGAGACCCAGTACTTC. It translates to CASSNGINMGQETQYF. The complete variable domain, with remaining parts taken from reference TRBV5-1 and TRBJ2-5, reads KAGVTQTPRYLIKTRGQQVTLSCSPISGHRSVSWYQQTPGQGLQFLFEYFSETQRNKGNFPGRFSGRQFSNSRSEMNVSTLELGDSALYLCASSNGINMGQETQYFGPGTRLLVL.

CDR3 region: CASSPSGSYEQYF. CDR3 coding DNA: TGTGCCAGCAGTCCCTCTGGCAGCTACGAGCAGTACTTC. This chain joins TRBV7-2 and TRBJ2-7, with unresolved D. V was trimmed by 6 bases and J by 3 bases, leaving 12 bases between them. The CDR3 is 13 amino acids. Germline V gives CDR1 SGHTA, CDR2 FQGNSA.

The sample holds a few counts of this clone. The junction departs from germline at one end; a sequencing error may be responsible. The chain recombines TRBV29-1 with TRBJ1-1; D may be TRBD1 (6 bases). This CDR3 is 12 amino acids long. The germline V gene encodes CDR1 SQVTM and CDR2 ANQGSEA. CDR3 in amino acids: CSVEAGVTEAFF. The DNA for the CDR3 is TGCAGCGTAGAAGCAGGGGTCACTGAAGCTTTCTTT.